The 15 T cell receptor beta chains below all came from one sample that was sequenced in a study of T cells in narcolepsy. Profiling relied on immunoSEQ multiplex PCR, and the TCRdb table lists in-frame clones only, not all of them. This sample has about 33,000 clones, with 90% found just once. The sequenced sample consisted of CD45RA- memory CD4+ T cells from PBMCs. All receptors derive from a human donor with narcolepsy.

This chain joins TRBV5-1 and TRBJ2-7; 12 nucleotides line up with TRBD2. Germline V gene lookup returns CDR1 SGHRS and CDR2 YFSETQ. The trim removed 2 bases at V and 4 bases at J, leaving 10 bases unmatched. The CDR3 covers 17 residues. CDR3 nucleotides: TGCGCCAGCAGCTTAGTGACCCGGACTAGCGGGACTTACGAGCAGTACTTC. Translated: CASSLVTRTSGTYEQYF.

The rearrangement links TRBV6-1 to TRBJ1-1, with D tentatively TRBD1 (6 bases). CDR3 length: 12 residues. The germline CDR1 and CDR2 sequences are MNHNS and SASEGT. Trimming pared 5 bases from V and 5 bases from J, leaving 9 bases between. The CDR3 reads CASSKGGTEAFF. Written as DNA, the CDR3 is TGTGCCAGCAGTAAGGGGGGTACTGAAGCTTTCTTT.

The CDR3 is CASSRWGTGTWHTEAFF. For the CDR3, the DNA is TGTGCCAGCAGCCGATGGGGGACAGGGACGTGGCACACTGAAGCTTTCTTT. This chain uses TRBV11-2 with TRBJ1-1; 9 nucleotides match TRBD1. This CDR3 is 17 amino acids long. With V trimmed by 5 bases and J by 3 bases, 13 bases remained unmatched. Germline V CDR1 and CDR2: SGHAT, FQNNGV.

For the CDR3, the DNA is TGTGCCAGCAAAGGGCCGGGGACCGGGGAGCTGTTTTTT. As protein: CASKGPGTGELFF. This chain uses TRBV27 with TRBJ2-2; maybe TRBD2 (5 bases). CDR3 size: 13 residues. The germline V and J ends were trimmed by 7 bases and 5 bases, with 11 bases remaining between them. CDR1 is MNHEY, CDR2 SMNVEV, per germline (reference sequence).

The gene calls are TRBV28 and TRBJ2-1, with a tentative D call TRBD1 (5 bases). From germline, CDR1 is MDHEN and CDR2 SYDVKM. Trimming removed 8 bases from V and 1 base from J, with 21 bases in between. There are 17 residues in the CDR3. The DNA for the CDR3 is TGTGCCAGCGAGCGCCACAAAGGGGTAAGGTCCTACAATGAGCAGTTCTTC. Protein: CASERHKGVRSYNEQFF.

This sequence joins TRBV5-1 and TRBJ1-2; D not resolved. The CDR3 loop spans 14 amino acids. CDR1 and CDR2 (germline): SGHRS, YFSETQ. Trimming removed 1 base from V and 4 bases from J, with 11 bases in between. CDR3 amino acids: CASSLRADGYGYTF. CDR3 in DNA: TGCGCCAGCAGCTTGCGCGCTGATGGCTATGGCTACACCTTC.

This sequence joins TRBV2 and TRBJ2-3; 12 bases align to TRBD2. V dropped 4 bases and J dropped 2; count of bases not matched to a gene: 4. The CDR3 has 16 amino acids. CDR1 is SNHLY and CDR2 is FYNNEI in the germline V gene. CDR3 loop: CASSGLAGGITDTQYF. CDR3 DNA: TGTGCCAGCAGTGGGCTAGCGGGAGGGATCACAGATACGCAGTATTTT.

The chain couples TRBV6-1 to TRBJ2-7; 11 positions agree with TRBD1. V shed 7 bases, J shed 4 bases, and the junction held 9 bases outside the gene matches. Germline V gene data show CDR1 as MNHNS and CDR2 as SASEGT. The CDR3 length is 15 residues. Here the CDR3 reads CASTSVRDRGYEQYF. The DNA of the CDR3 is TGTGCCAGCACCTCCGTTCGGGACAGGGGGTACGAGCAGTACTTC.

The gene calls are TRBV9 and TRBJ2-2; D gene unclear. Between the trimmed V and J ends, which lost 0 bases and 1 base, there was a span of 4 bases. CDR1 and CDR2 from the germline V gene are SGDLS and YYNGEE. The CDR3 is made up of 14 amino acids. As DNA, the CDR3 is TGTGCCAGCAGCGTAGGGGAGAACACCGGGGAGCTGTTTTTT. The encoded protein is CASSVGENTGELFF.

The genes are TRBV28 and TRBJ1-5; perhaps TRBD1 as D (6 bases). The V gene's germline CDR1 is MDHEN and CDR2 SYDVKM. The CDR3 totals 14 residues. V shed 3 bases and J shed 11 bases, with 17 bases lying between them. In DNA, the CDR3 is TGTGCCAGCAGTTTCCGGGGGGCGGGTTTGGCCCAGCATTTT. It codes for CASSFRGAGLAQHF.

The V and J genes are TRBV11-1 and TRBJ2-1; TRBD2 agrees at 9 bases. Germline trimming cut 3 bases from V and 5 bases from J; bases unmatched to any gene: 5. The CDR3 is 15 amino acids. From germline, CDR1 is SGHAT and CDR2 FQDESV (reference sequence). The CDR3 DNA reads as TGTGCCAGCAGCTTTAGCGGGAGCAATAACAATGAGCAGTTCTTC. Translation gives CASSFSGSNNNEQFF. Full variable domain (remainder filled in from reference TRBV11-1 and TRBJ2-1): EAEVAQSPRYKITEKSQAVAFWCDPISGHATLYWYRQILGQGPELLVQFQDESVVDDSQLPKDRFSAERLKGVDSTLKIQPAELGDSAMYLCASSFSGSNNNEQFFGPGTRLTVL.

The rearrangement uses TRBV29-1 and TRBJ2-2; tentative D call: TRBD1 (6 bases). Germline V CDR1 and CDR2: SQVTM, ANQGSEA. V lost 8 bases and J lost 0, with 13 bases in between. The CDR3 covers 14 residues. CDR3 DNA sequence: TGCAGCACACCAGGGACATCGAACACCGGGGAGCTGTTTTTT. Translation gives CSTPGTSNTGELFF.

The V and J genes are TRBV7-6 and TRBJ2-2; 8 positions match TRBD1. Germline trimming cut 3 bases from V and 1 base from J; bases unmatched to any gene: 4. The CDR3 runs to 16 residues. CDR1 and CDR2 from the germline V gene are SGHVS and FNYEAQ. The DNA for the CDR3 is TGTGCCAGCAGCTTTGGTGGGACAGGGAACACCGGGGAGCTGTTTTTT. Its translation: CASSFGGTGNTGELFF.

The chain is built from TRBV5-1 and TRBJ2-5; perhaps TRBD2 as D (6 bases). V was shortened by 4 bases and J by 5 bases, with 18 bases between the two germline ends. This CDR3 is 15 amino acids long. The germline CDR1 and CDR2 sequences are SGHRS and YFSETQ. CDR3 nucleotides: TGCGCCAGCAGCCCGGGGACTCGATGGGGGGAGACCCAGTACTTC. This gives the protein CASSPGTRWGETQYF.

V gene TRBV5-5 combines with J gene TRBJ1-1; D ambiguous. Trimming stripped 1 base from V and 0 bases from J, with 10 bases between. The CDR3 is made up of 15 amino acids. CDR1 is SGHKS, CDR2 YYEKEE, per germline (reference sequence). The CDR3 coding sequence is TGTGCCAGCAGCTTGAGTGGCTCACTGAACACTGAAGCTTTCTTT. Its translation: CASSLSGSLNTEAFF.